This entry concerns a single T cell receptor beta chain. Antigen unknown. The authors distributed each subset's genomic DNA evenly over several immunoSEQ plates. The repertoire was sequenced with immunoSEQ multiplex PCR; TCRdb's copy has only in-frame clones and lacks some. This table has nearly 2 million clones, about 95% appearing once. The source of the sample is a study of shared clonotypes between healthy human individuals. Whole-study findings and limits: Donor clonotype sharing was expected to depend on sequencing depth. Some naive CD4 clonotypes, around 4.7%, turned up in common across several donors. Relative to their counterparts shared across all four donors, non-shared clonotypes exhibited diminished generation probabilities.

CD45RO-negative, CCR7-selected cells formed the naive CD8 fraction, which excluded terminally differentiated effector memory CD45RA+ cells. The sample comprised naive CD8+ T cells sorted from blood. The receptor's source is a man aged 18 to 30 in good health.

CDR3 nucleotides: TGCAGCGTTGAACGGTTATGGGACAGATTTATGAACACTGAAGCTTTCTTT. Translated: CSVERLWDRFMNTEAFF. The chain recombines TRBV29-1 with TRBJ1-1; 7 positions match TRBD1. CDR3 size: 17 residues. V gave up 2 bases and J gave up 0 bases; unmatched junction bases: 12. Germline values: CDR1 SQVTM, CDR2 ANQGSEA.